These T cell receptor beta chains were read from a single sample in a study of control samples from healthy donors and cancer patients. Sequencing used immunoSEQ multiplex PCR; TCRdb keeps in-frame clones, though not all of them. The sample records about 50,000 clones, roughly 90% being singletons. Sequenced material: PBMCs. These receptors were taken from a man in his fifties or sixties with head and neck cancer. The CDR3 runs from the conserved cysteine through the conserved F or W. D genes are given only for firm matches. Rows give clone size only sometimes, using once, few, many, or a class for an expanded clone.

CDR3 length | J gene | V gene | D gene | clone size | CDR3 protein | CDR3 DNA
12 | TRBJ2-5 | TRBV29-1 | TRBD1 | . | CSVEHRGETQYF | TGCAGCGTTGAACACAGGGGCGAGACCCAGTACTTC
16 | TRBJ2-3 | TRBV6-4 | TRBD2 | . | CASSGLAGGATDTQYF | TGTGCCAGCAGCGGACTAGCGGGGGGAGCCACAGATACGCAGTATTTT
18 | TRBJ2-1 | TRBV3-1/TRBV3-2 | TRBD2 | . | CASSPKTSGVSSYNEQFF | TGTGCCAGCAGCCCTAAGACTAGCGGGGTAAGCTCCTACAATGAGCAGTTCTTC
10 | TRBJ2-1 | TRBV7-9 | . | . | CASSLFEQFF | TGTGCCAGCAGCTTATTTGAGCAGTTCTTC
12 | TRBJ2-7 | TRBV9 | TRBD1 | . | CASSARQGEQYF | TGTGCCAGCAGCGCAAGACAGGGAGAGCAGTACTTC
15 | TRBJ1-2 | TRBV18 | . | . | CASSPNQGTNYGYTF | TGTGCCAGCTCACCGAACCAGGGGACTAACTATGGCTACACCTTC
15 | TRBJ2-5 | TRBV19 | . | . | CASSIRTGVGETQYF | TGTGCCAGTAGTATAAGGACGGGAGTGGGAGAGACCCAGTACTTC
15 | TRBJ2-1 | TRBV7-9 | . | . | CASSSRRRDYNEQFF | TGTGCCAGCAGCTCCAGAAGGCGGGATTACAATGAGCAGTTCTTC
16 | TRBJ1-5 | TRBV6-6 | . | . | CASSYSYSRGNQPQHF | TGTGCCAGCAGTTACTCGTACTCGCGGGGTAATCAGCCCCAGCATTTT
18 | TRBJ2-3 | TRBV11-2 | TRBD2 | . | CASSLSPLAGAGTDTQYF | TGTGCCAGCAGCTTAAGCCCTCTAGCGGGAGCTGGCACAGATACGCAGTATTTT
14 | TRBJ2-3 | TRBV11-2 | TRBD2 | . | CASRLAGATDTQYF | TGTGCCAGCAGGCTAGCGGGGGCCACAGATACGCAGTATTTT
16 | TRBJ2-7 | TRBV29-1 | TRBD2 | . | CSVRAGGENSLYEQYF | TGCAGCGTTCGAGCGGGGGGGGAGAATAGCCTCTACGAGCAGTACTTC
15 | TRBJ1-5 | TRBV28 | TRBD1 | . | CASSFQDRANQPQHF | TGTGCCAGCAGCTTCCAGGACAGGGCCAATCAGCCCCAGCATTTT
14 | TRBJ2-3 | TRBV30 | . | . | CAWSVRGVQDTQYF | TGTGCCTGGAGTGTGAGGGGGGTACAAGATACGCAGTATTTT
12 | TRBJ1-1 | TRBV12-3/TRBV12-4 | . | . | CASSLAGTEAFF | TGTGCCAGCAGTTTAGCGGGAACTGAAGCTTTCTTT
14 | TRBJ1-6 | TRBV6-1 | . | . | CASSDRPGVSPLHF | TGTGCCAGCAGTGACCGACCGGGGGTATCACCCCTCCACTTT
12 | TRBJ2-3 | TRBV10-2 | . | . | CASSERADTQYF | TGCGCCAGCAGTGAGAGGGCAGATACGCAGTATTTT
13 | TRBJ1-6 | TRBV5-8 | . | . | CASSFSYNSPLHF | TGTGCCAGCAGCTTTTCCTATAATTCACCCCTCCACTTT
17 | TRBJ2-2 | TRBV5-1 | TRBD2 | . | CASSLGLAGVGTGELFF | TGCGCCAGCAGCTTGGGACTAGCGGGAGTTGGGACCGGGGAGCTGTTTTTT
13 | TRBJ1-4 | TRBV4-1 | . | . | CATRSASGGKLFF | TGCGCCACCCGATCAGCCAGTGGGGGAAAACTGTTTTTT
14 | TRBJ2-7 | TRBV4-2 | . | . | CASSDAGVGYEQYF | TGTGCCAGCAGCGATGCAGGGGTTGGCTACGAGCAGTACTTC
12 | TRBJ2-1 | TRBV9 | . | . | CASSVDYNEQFF | TGTGCCAGCAGCGTAGACTACAATGAGCAGTTCTTC
13 | TRBJ2-1 | TRBV11-2 | . | . | CASSLGQAEEQFF | TGTGCCAGCAGCTTAGGGCAGGCCGAGGAGCAGTTCTTC
15 | TRBJ1-6 | TRBV6-5 | TRBD1 | . | CASSFGQGGKAPLHF | TGTGCCAGCAGTTTCGGACAGGGCGGGAAGGCACCCCTCCACTTT
16 | TRBJ2-3 | TRBV5-1 | . | . | CASSLSASLSTDTQYF | TGCGCCAGCAGCTTGTCTGCTAGCCTAAGCACAGATACGCAGTATTTT
18 | TRBJ2-2 | TRBV4-1 | TRBD2 | . | CASSQPARLAGETGELFF | TGCGCCAGCAGCCAGCCCGCTCGACTAGCGGGAGAAACCGGGGAGCTGTTTTTT
16 | TRBJ2-5 | TRBV3-1/TRBV3-2 | TRBD2 | . | CASSPRGGRGGETQYF | TGTGCCAGCAGCCCCCGGGGGGGAAGGGGTGGAGAGACCCAGTACTTC
14 | TRBJ2-5 | TRBV27 | . | . | CASSLWGAGETQYF | TGTGCCAGCAGTTTATGGGGGGCTGGGGAGACCCAGTACTTC
10 | TRBJ1-1 | TRBV29-1 | . | . | CSVHHTEAFF | TGCAGCGTCCACCACACTGAAGCTTTCTTT
14 | TRBJ1-1 | TRBV28 | TRBD1 | . | CASSPTTGRTEAFF | TGTGCCAGCAGTCCCACGACAGGGCGTACTGAAGCTTTCTTT
11 | TRBJ1-2 | TRBV2 | TRBD1 | . | CAIRTGSGYTF | TGTGCCATTCGGACAGGGTCGGGCTACACCTTC
13 | TRBJ1-2 | TRBV6-2/TRBV6-3 | . | . | CASSYLDNYGYTF | TGTGCCAGCAGTTACTTGGACAACTATGGCTACACCTTC
15 | TRBJ2-1 | TRBV18 | . | . | CASSPRLASYNEQFF | TGTGCCAGCTCACCCCGGCTAGCGAGCTACAATGAGCAGTTCTTC
13 | TRBJ2-5 | TRBV5-1 | . | . | CASSFGVQETQYF | TGCGCCAGCAGCTTCGGGGTACAAGAGACCCAGTACTTC
16 | TRBJ2-2 | TRBV3-1/TRBV3-2 | TRBD1 | . | CASSRRPDRGGGELFF | TGTGCCAGCAGCCGCCGCCCGGACAGGGGAGGCGGGGAGCTGTTTTTT
14 | TRBJ2-7 | TRBV2 | TRBD1 | . | CASTPPTGVYEQYF | TGTGCCAGCACCCCCCCGACAGGGGTTTACGAGCAGTACTTC
15 | TRBJ2-5 | TRBV9 | . | . | CASSKSGGSVETQYF | TGTGCCAGCAGCAAAAGTGGGGGTAGTGTGGAGACCCAGTACTTC
13 | TRBJ1-6 | TRBV2 | . | . | CASNREVNSPLHF | TGTGCCAGCAACAGGGAGGTGAATTCACCCCTCCACTTT
13 | TRBJ2-3 | TRBV7-2 | . | . | CASSLGPTDTQYF | TGTGCCAGCAGCTTAGGGCCCACAGATACGCAGTATTTT
15 | TRBJ1-4 | TRBV30 | TRBD1 | . | CAWTAISGQARKLFF | TGTGCCTGGACCGCTATCAGTGGACAGGCAAGGAAACTGTTTTTT
16 | TRBJ2-1 | TRBV7-3 | TRBD2 | . | CASSLLSGGSYNEQFF | TGTGCCAGCAGCTTATTGAGCGGGGGCTCCTACAATGAGCAGTTCTTC
15 | TRBJ2-7 | TRBV6-5 | TRBD1 | . | CASSYPTQGVYEQYF | TGTGCCAGCAGTTACCCCACTCAGGGGGTCTACGAGCAGTACTTC
13 | TRBJ1-1 | TRBV5-1 | . | . | CASSLYDLGEAFF | TGCGCCAGCAGCTTGTACGACTTGGGTGAAGCTTTCTTT
16 | TRBJ2-3 | TRBV24-1 | TRBD2 | . | CATSDPSGGGPDTQYF | TGTGCCACCAGTGATCCTAGCGGGGGGGGTCCAGATACGCAGTATTTT
14 | TRBJ2-1 | TRBV9 | . | once | CASSAGQKYNEQFF | TGTGCCAGCAGTGCGGGTCAGAAATACAATGAGCAGTTCTTC